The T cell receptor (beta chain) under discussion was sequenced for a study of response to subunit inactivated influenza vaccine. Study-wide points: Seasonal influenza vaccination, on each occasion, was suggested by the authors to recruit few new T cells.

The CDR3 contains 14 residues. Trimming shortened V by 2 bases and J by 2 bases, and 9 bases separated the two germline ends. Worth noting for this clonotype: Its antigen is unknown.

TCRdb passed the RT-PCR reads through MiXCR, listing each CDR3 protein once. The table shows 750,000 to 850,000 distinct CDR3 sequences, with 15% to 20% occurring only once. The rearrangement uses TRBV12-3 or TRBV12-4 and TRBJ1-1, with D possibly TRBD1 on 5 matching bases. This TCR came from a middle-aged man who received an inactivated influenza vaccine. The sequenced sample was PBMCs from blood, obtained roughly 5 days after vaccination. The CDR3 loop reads CASSLIGANTEAFF. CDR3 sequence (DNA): TGTGCCAGCAGTTTAATAGGGGCAAACACTGAAGCTTTCTTT.